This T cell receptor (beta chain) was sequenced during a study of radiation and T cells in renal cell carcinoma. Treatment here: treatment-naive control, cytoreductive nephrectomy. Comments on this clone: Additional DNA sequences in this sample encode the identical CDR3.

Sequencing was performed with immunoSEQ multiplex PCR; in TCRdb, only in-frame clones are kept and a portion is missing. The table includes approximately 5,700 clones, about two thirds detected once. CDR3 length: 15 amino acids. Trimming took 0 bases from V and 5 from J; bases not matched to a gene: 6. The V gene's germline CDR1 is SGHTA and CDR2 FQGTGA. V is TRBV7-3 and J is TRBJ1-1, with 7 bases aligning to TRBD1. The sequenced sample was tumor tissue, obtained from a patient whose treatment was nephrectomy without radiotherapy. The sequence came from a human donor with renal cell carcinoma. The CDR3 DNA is TGTGCCAGCAGCTTAACGGGCAGGGGGAGAACTGAAGCTTTCTTT. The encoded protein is CASSLTGRGRTEAFF.